The 13 T cell receptor beta chains below all came from one sample that was sequenced in a study of CD8+CD57+ T cells in acquired aplastic anemia. TCR beta VDJ and CDR3 profiles were obtained from a genomic DNA template. TCRdb recomputed calls from the reads with MiXCR, one row per CDR3 protein. The repertoire includes roughly 250,000 distinct CDR3 sequences, about 80% of them detected once, and 40% to 55% sits in the top ten. Individuals selected for sequencing had exhibited CD8+CD57+ cell expansion on flow cytometry. The source material was sorted CD4+, CD8+, or CD8+CD57+ T cells (not recorded which) from PBMCs. These receptors all come from a human donor with aplastic anemia.

V gene TRBV12-3 or TRBV12-4 combines with J gene TRBJ2-3; tentative D call: TRBD1 (5 bases). Trimming pared 6 bases from V and 7 bases from J, leaving 14 bases between. This CDR3 is 13 amino acids long. This CDR3 is CASSPWGKNTQYF. In nucleotides, the CDR3 is TGTGCCAGCAGCCCCTGGGGCAAGAATACGCAGTATTTT.

V gene TRBV2 combines with J gene TRBJ2-3, with D tentatively TRBD1 (5 bases). Germline CDR1 reads SNHLY; CDR2 reads FYNNEI. Between the trimmed V and J ends, which lost 9 bases and 0 bases, there was a span of 10 bases. CDR3 length equals 13 residues. CDR3 amino acids: CASTRQSTDTQYF. CDR3 bases: TGTGCCAGTACCAGACAGAGCACAGATACGCAGTATTTT.

The chain carries TRBV2 and TRBJ1-2, with D tentatively TRBD1 (6 bases). V lost 3 bases, J lost 3 bases, and 14 bases lay in between. CDR3 length: 15 amino acids. CDR1 is SNHLY and CDR2 is FYNNEI in the germline V gene. This CDR3 is CASSDKRGNDYGYTF. The CDR3 nucleotides are TGTGCCAGCAGTGACAAGAGGGGGAATGACTATGGCTACACCTTC. Drawing the rest from reference TRBV2 and TRBJ1-2, the complete variable domain is EPEVTQTPSHQVTQMGQEVILRCVPISNHLYFYWYRQILGQKVEFLVSFYNNEISEKSEIFDDQFSVERPDGSNFTLKIRSTKLEDSAMYFCASSDKRGNDYGYTFGSGTRLTVV.

As to this clonotype: Sequence at one end of the junction differs from germline and may be a read error. This chain uses TRBV7-8 with TRBJ2-5, with D perhaps matching TRBD2 (5 bases). The length of the CDR3 is 14 residues. Germline V gene sequence: CDR1 SGHVS, CDR2 FQNEAQ. The CDR3 nucleotides are TGTGCCACCAGCTTAGCGAGAGAGCACGAGACCCAGTACTTC. It is translated as CATSLAREHETQYF.

The V and J genes are TRBV11-2 and TRBJ2-2; TRBD1 agrees at 7 bases. Germline loops: CDR1 SGHAT, CDR2 FQNNGV. The length of the CDR3 is 18 residues. With 7 bases clipped from V and 0 bases from J, the junction kept 14 bases outside the gene matches. CDR3 bases: TGTGCCAGCAACGCTGTTACCGGGACAGCTTCGAACACCGGGGAGCTGTTTTTT. It codes for CASNAVTGTASNTGELFF.

A note on this clonotype: This likely comes from a read error, as the CDR3 has no conserved phenylalanine or tryptophan at its end. The DNA is omitted, as the CDR3 cannot be located on it reliably, and the CDR3 follows TCRdb's listing. The V and J genes are TRBV7-8 and TRBJ2-1; the table's D call of TRBD2 was not tested on the DNA. The CDR3 region is 13 residues in length, termini included. Germline values: CDR1 SGHVS, CDR2 FQNEAQ. The CDR3 sequence is CASSSGVTGGKFY.

The V and J genes are TRBV9 and TRBJ2-7; TRBD2 matches at 9 bases. Germline CDR1 reads SGDLS; CDR2 reads YYNGEE. CDR3 size: 18 residues. V trimming: 0 bases; J trimming: 2 bases; junction bases outside the gene matches: 12. This chain's CDR3 is CASSVGLADTDTPYEQYV. The CDR3 coding sequence is TGTGCCAGCAGCGTAGGACTAGCGGACACAGATACGCCCTACGAGCAGTACGTC.

The chain employs TRBV27 and TRBJ2-7, with TRBD2 matching over 10 bases. Trimming took 5 bases from V and 4 from J; bases not matched to a gene: 8. Looked up from germline, CDR1 is MNHEY and CDR2 is SMNVEV (reference sequence). The CDR3 has 15 residues. This chain's CDR3 is CASSTPGLAPYEQYF. The CDR3 DNA reads as TGTGCCAGCAGTACCCCGGGACTAGCGCCATACGAGCAGTACTTC.

The rearrangement uses TRBV9 and TRBJ2-7; possibly TRBD1 or TRBD2 for D (7 bases each). The CDR3 contains 18 residues. V lost 4 bases and J lost 1, with 24 bases in between. Per the germline V gene, CDR1 is SGDLS and CDR2 is YYNGEE. This CDR3 reads CASSFGTNGTATSYEQYV. CDR3 nucleotide sequence: TGTGCCAGCAGCTTCGGGACTAACGGGACAGCCACGTCCTACGAGCAGTACGTC.

Comment on this clonotype: One end of the junction fails to match germline, which may point to a read error. This chain connects TRBV6-9 to TRBJ1-5, with D unresolved. The CDR3 is made up of 15 amino acids. CDR1 and CDR2 from the germline V gene are MNHGY and SVAAGI. CDR3 DNA: TGTGCCAGCAGGCAAGACTTAAGTAGCAATCGGCCCCAGCATTTT. This translates into CASRQDLSSNRPQHF.

This chain joins TRBV20-1 and TRBJ1-1, with D unclear. CDR1 is DFQATT, CDR2 SNEGSKA, per germline (reference sequence). The CDR3 is 15 residues long. V shed 6 bases and J shed 2 bases, with 19 bases lying between them. In nucleotides, the CDR3 is TGCAGTGCAAGGATGGAGGGTGGCAACAACACTGAAGCTTTCTTT. Its protein product is CSARMEGGNNTEAFF.

The chain combines TRBV7-3 with TRBJ2-7; D remains unclear. This CDR3 is built from 18 residues. Germline CDR1 reads SGHTA; CDR2 reads FQGTGA. The germline V and J ends were trimmed by 3 bases and 4 bases, with 25 bases remaining between them. DNA of the CDR3: TGTGCCAGCAGCTTGCATCGGAATGAGCAGTTCCTCGGGTACGAGCAGTACGTC. Protein product: CASSLHRNEQFLGYEQYV.

This sequence joins TRBV12-3 or TRBV12-4 and TRBJ2-7; 8 nucleotides agree with TRBD1. V was pared by 9 bases and J by 6 bases, with 19 bases of the junction left unmatched. The CDR3 length is 16 residues. The CDR3 DNA is TGTGCCAGGAAGGGACCGGGACAGGCGAACCTGGCCGAGCAGTACGTC. Amino acid sequence: CARKGPGQANLAEQYV.